Each of the 3 T cell receptor beta chains below was sequenced from the same sample in a study of shared clonotypes between healthy human individuals (dated by TCRdb to the early 2020s). Libraries were prepared through the immunoSEQ multiplex PCR assay. TCRdb took over this immuneACCESS table, retaining in-frame rearrangements with V and J assigned. Such tables are incomplete; in checked studies, under half of the missing clones stem from an unresolved V gene, and the remainder is unexplained. The sample table lists 1.4 million or so clones, approximately 98.5% of them with a count of one. Around 0.38% of the sample is in the top ten clones. The sample consisted of naive CD4+ T cells sorted from blood. Interpreted using the paper, the cell subset or site label stands for: CD45RA+ positively selected. All receptors come from a man younger than 40 in good health.

The chain is built from TRBV7-2 and TRBJ2-7; perhaps TRBD1 as D (5 bases). The CDR3 loop spans 15 amino acids. Deletions cut 2 bases from V and 3 bases from J, with 14 bases between. Germline lookup yields CDR1 SGHTA and CDR2 FQGNSA. DNA for the CDR3: TGTGCCAGCAGCTTAAATTTGGATCAGGGCTACGAGCAGTACTTC. Encoded protein: CASSLNLDQGYEQYF.

The chain recombines TRBV7-3 with TRBJ2-2, with 7 bases aligning to TRBD1. V was pared by 4 bases and J by 8 bases, with 4 bases of the junction left unmatched. Germline CDR1 reads SGHTA; CDR2 reads FQGTGA. The CDR3 runs 13 residues. As DNA, the CDR3 is TGTGCCAGCAGCTCCAACAGGGGAGGGGAGCTGTTTTTT. Encoded protein: CASSSNRGGELFF.

A single count supports this clone. V is TRBV10-3 and J is TRBJ2-7, with 10 bases identical to TRBD1. Trimming took 0 bases from V and 5 from J; bases not matched to a gene: 13. Germline CDR1 and CDR2: ENHRY and SYGVKD. The length of the CDR3 is 18 residues. The CDR3 DNA sequence: TGTGCCATCAGTGAGTCGCAGGGTCGACAGGGGGCGTTCCACGAGCAGTACTTC. Protein: CAISESQGRQGAFHEQYF.